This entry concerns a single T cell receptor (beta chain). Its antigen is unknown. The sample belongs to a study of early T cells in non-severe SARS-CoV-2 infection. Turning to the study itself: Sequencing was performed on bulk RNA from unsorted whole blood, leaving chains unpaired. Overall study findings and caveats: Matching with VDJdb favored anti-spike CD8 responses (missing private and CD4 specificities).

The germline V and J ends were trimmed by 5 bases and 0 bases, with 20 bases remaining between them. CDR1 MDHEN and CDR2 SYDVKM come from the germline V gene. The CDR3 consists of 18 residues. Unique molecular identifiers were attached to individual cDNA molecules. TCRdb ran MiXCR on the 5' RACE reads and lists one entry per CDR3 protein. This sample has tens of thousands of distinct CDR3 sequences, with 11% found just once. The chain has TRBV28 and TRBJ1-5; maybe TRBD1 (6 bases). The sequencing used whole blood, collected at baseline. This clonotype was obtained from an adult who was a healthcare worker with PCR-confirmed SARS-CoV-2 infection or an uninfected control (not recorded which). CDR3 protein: CASSHDRWGGYSNQPQHF. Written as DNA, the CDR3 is TGTGCCAGCAGTCATGACAGGTGGGGGGGTTATAGCAATCAGCCCCAGCATTTT.